One sample yielded the 18 T cell receptor beta chains listed below, sequenced in a study of blood T cell repertoires in COVID-19. Libraries were prepared by immunoSEQ multiplex PCR; TCRdb keeps only in-frame clonotypes and omits some of them. The data show roughly 270,000 clones, nearly 90% seen once. Sequenced: peripheral blood. All receptors come from a man aged 18 to 35 with active or convalescent COVID-19.

The chain carries TRBV6-5 and TRBJ1-1, with D unclear. Trimming stripped 6 bases from V and 3 bases from J, with 8 bases between. Germline loops: CDR1 MNHEY, CDR2 SVGAGI. This CDR3 contains 12 residues. In DNA, the CDR3 is TGTGCCAGCAGCCAACAAGACACTGAAGCTTTCTTT. Protein sequence: CASSQQDTEAFF.

The chain couples TRBV19 to TRBJ2-7; weak D call: TRBD2 (5 bases). CDR1 and CDR2 (germline): LNHDA, SQIVND (reference sequence). This CDR3 comprises 14 residues. Trimming took 3 bases from V and 2 from J, leaving 11 bases between them. DNA for the CDR3: TGTGCCAGTAGTATTCCGGGGTCGGCCTACGAGCAGTACTTC. Protein product: CASSIPGSAYEQYF.

This clone was recorded once. The chain carries TRBV11-2 and TRBJ2-5; 9 bases align to TRBD2. The CDR3 is 16 residues long. CDR1 SGHAT and CDR2 FQNNGV come from the germline V gene. The ends lost 2 bases at V and 1 base at J; junction bases unmatched: 5. CDR3 sequence: CASSLIGGGAQETQYF. In nucleotides, the CDR3 is TGTGCCAGCAGCTTAATTGGCGGGGGGGCCCAAGAGACCCAGTACTTC.

The rearrangement links TRBV9 to TRBJ2-2; weak D call: TRBD1 (6 bases). Germline values: CDR1 SGDLS, CDR2 YYNGEE. The V gene lost 4 bases and the J gene lost 4 bases, with 14 bases spanning the gap. There are 15 residues in the CDR3. The CDR3, as DNA: TGTGCCAGCAGCAAATTGCTGGACAGCACCGGGGAGCTGTTTTTT. Its translation: CASSKLLDSTGELFF. Full variable domain (outside the CDR3, taken from reference TRBV9 and TRBJ2-2): DSGVTQTPKHLITATGQRVTLRCSPRSGDLSVYWYQQSLDQGLQFLIQYYNGEERAKGNILERFSAQQFPDLHSELNLSSLELGDSALYFCASSKLLDSTGELFFGEGSRLTVL.

CDR3 loop: CATSDSSGGETQYF. In DNA form, the CDR3 reads TGTGCCACCAGTGACAGCTCAGGGGGGGAGACCCAGTACTTC. The genes are TRBV24-1 and TRBJ2-5, with TRBD1 as a possible D gene (7 bases). Germline-derived CDR1 and CDR2 are KGHDR and SFDVKD. Deletions cut 4 bases from V and 5 bases from J, with 13 bases between. The CDR3 spans 14 residues.

This sequence joins TRBV19 and TRBJ1-5; D not certain. The CDR3 is 15 residues long. Trimming cost V 3 bases and J 6 bases, with 15 bases left between them. Germline V gene lookup returns CDR1 LNHDA and CDR2 SQIVND (reference sequence). The CDR3 sequence is CASSISYEPGQPQHF. The CDR3 coding sequence is TGTGCCAGTAGTATTTCCTACGAGCCCGGTCAGCCCCAGCATTTT.

This chain connects TRBV21-1 to TRBJ2-1; the listed D gene, TRBD2, was not tested against the DNA. TRBV21-1 is classified as a pseudogene. The CDR3 extends over 15 amino acids. CDR3 nucleotide sequence: TGTGCCAGCAGCATACTAGCGGGGGGAGGCAATGAGCAGTTCTTC. This translates into CASSILAGGGNEQFF.

The J gene is TRBJ1-1, the V gene TRBV3-1 (or the pseudogene TRBV3-2), with D perhaps TRBD1 (6 bases). This CDR3 has 14 residues. V was clipped by 3 bases and J by 8 bases, with 16 bases between them. CDR1 is LGHDT and CDR2 is YNNKEL in the germline V gene (reference sequence). Here the CDR3 reads CASSHQGHKSEAFF. The CDR3 DNA follows: TGTGCCAGCAGCCATCAGGGACATAAGTCCGAAGCTTTCTTT.

J is TRBJ2-7 and V is TRBV7-2; D is ambiguous. Germline-derived CDR1 and CDR2 are SGHTA and FQGNSA. The CDR3 totals 14 residues. Trimming took 5 bases from V and 2 from J, leaving 13 bases between them. CDR3 region: CASSRIPGPYEQYF. CDR3 nucleotide sequence: TGTGCCAGCAGCCGTATTCCGGGTCCCTACGAGCAGTACTTC.

For this clone: This sample includes further DNA sequences coding for the same CDR3. The V call is TRBV7-2, the J call TRBJ2-3, with TRBD2 identical over 10 bases. Germline CDR1 and CDR2: SGHTA and FQGNSA. The length of the CDR3 is 15 residues. With 2 bases clipped from V and 1 base from J, the junction kept 0 bases outside the gene matches. CDR3 residues: CASSLTSGGTDTQYF. CDR3 DNA sequence: TGTGCCAGCAGCTTAACTAGCGGGGGCACAGATACGCAGTATTTT.

The rearrangement joins TRBV10-2 to TRBJ1-1; 9 positions match TRBD1. The CDR3 has 16 amino acids. With V trimmed by 0 bases and J by 1 base, 3 bases remained unmatched. Germline values: CDR1 WSHSY, CDR2 SAAADI. DNA of the CDR3: TGCGCCAGCAGTGAGTCGGGGGACAGGGAGAACACTGAAGCTTTCTTT. It codes for CASSESGDRENTEAFF.

This clone has just one count. The V and J genes are TRBV2 and TRBJ2-4, with 8 positions matching TRBD1. CDR3 length equals 17 residues. Germline CDR1 SNHLY, CDR2 FYNNEI. Trimming cost V 7 bases and J 0 bases; bases outside gene matches: 11. This CDR3 reads CASISDRGGVAKNIQYF. The CDR3 DNA reads TGTGCCAGCATCTCAGACAGGGGTGGAGTAGCCAAAAACATTCAGTACTTC. Together with reference TRBV2 and TRBJ2-4, the CDR3 gives the full variable domain: EPEVTQTPSHQVTQMGQEVILRCVPISNHLYFYWYRQILGQKVEFLVSFYNNEISEKSEIFDDQFSVERPDGSNFTLKIRSTKLEDSAMYFCASISDRGGVAKNIQYFGAGTRLSVL.

The genes are TRBV25-1 and TRBJ1-5; possible D gene TRBD1, 5 bases. This CDR3 region has 13 residues. The germline gives CDR1 MGHDK, CDR2 SYGVNS. V was cut by 1 base and J by 5 bases, with 6 bases left in between. This CDR3 reads CASSESGYQPQHF. For the CDR3, the DNA is TGTGCCAGCAGTGAATCAGGGTATCAGCCCCAGCATTTT.

The V and J genes are TRBV4-3 and TRBJ1-3, with D uncertain. The CDR3 runs 15 residues. V was shortened by 3 bases and J by 1 base, with 10 bases between the two germline ends. The germline CDR1 and CDR2 sequences are LGHNA and YSLEER. The CDR3 spells CASSHHNPSGNTIYF. Here the CDR3 DNA reads TGCGCCAGCAGCCACCACAACCCTTCTGGAAACACCATATATTTT.

The rearrangement joins TRBV24-1 to TRBJ2-1, with 7 bases identical to TRBD1. The CDR3 covers 15 residues. CDR1 is KGHDR and CDR2 is SFDVKD in the germline V gene. V dropped 3 bases and J dropped 7; count of bases not matched to a gene: 8. The CDR3 DNA sequence: TGTGCCACCAGTGATGTCAAAGACAGGGCTAATGAGCAGTTCTTC. Translating it yields CATSDVKDRANEQFF.

This chain links TRBV7-9 with TRBJ2-7; D remains unclear. The CDR3 runs to 13 residues. With 1 base removed from V and 2 bases from J, the gap between germline ends came to 6 bases. Germline loops: CDR1 SEHNR, CDR2 FQNEAQ (reference sequence). The CDR3 here is CASSLEATYEQYF. The CDR3 DNA follows: TGTGCCAGCAGCTTAGAAGCTACCTACGAGCAGTACTTC.

The chain uses TRBV5-5 and TRBJ2-7, with TRBD1 matching over 7 bases. Germline V CDR1 and CDR2: SGHKS, YYEKEE (reference sequence). The CDR3 length is 14 residues. The V segment lost 0 bases and the J segment 5 bases; nucleotides outside the gene matches: 5. The CDR3 here is CASSLVVGGDEQYF. The CDR3 nucleotides are TGTGCCAGCAGCTTGGTGGTAGGGGGCGACGAGCAGTACTTC. The full variable domain, in which reference TRBV5-5 and TRBJ2-7 provide the parts outside the CDR3, is DAGVTQSPTHLIKTRGQQVTLRCSPISGHKSVSWYQQVLGQGPQFIFQYYEKEERGRGNFPDRFSARQFPNYSSELNVNALLLGDSALYLCASSLVVGGDEQYFGPGTRLTVT.

This clone was observed a handful of times. The V and J genes are TRBV19 and TRBJ1-5; tentatively, D is TRBD1 (6 bases). The length of the CDR3 is 16 residues. With 4 bases removed from V and 0 bases from J, the gap between germline ends came to 13 bases. Germline V lookup: CDR1 LNHDA, CDR2 SQIVND (reference sequence). The CDR3 DNA is TGTGCCAGTAGTACCACAGGGTCTTATAGCAATCAGCCCCAGCATTTT. Its protein product is CASSTTGSYSNQPQHF.